The clone carrying this T cell receptor (beta chain) was picked up a small number of times. TCRdb re-derived calls from the 5' RACE reads in MiXCR, one entry per CDR3 protein. Of nearly 100,000 distinct CDR3 sequences listed, roughly a sixth are singletons. Trimming left V 0 bases short and J 5 bases short, with 16 bases between. The CDR3 sequence is 16 residues long. Germline V gene sequence: CDR1 LGHNA, CDR2 YNFKEQ. The data were taken from a study of T cells of healthy individuals. The sequence was collected from a human donor in good health. The V call is TRBV4-2, the J call TRBJ2-5; D is undetermined. CDR3 nucleotide sequence: TGTGCCAGCAGCCAAGAAGGGCATTCACTGGGCGAGACCCAGTACTTC. It is translated as CASSQEGHSLGETQYF.